Shown below are 18 T cell receptor beta chains from a single sample sequenced in a study of regulatory T cells in long-lasting Graves disease. The sample's time point: newly diagnosed GD, antithyroid drugs for less than 3 months. The TCR library was made from RNA extracted from PBMCs. Arm-PCR with iRepertoire HTBI primers amplified the CDR3 regions for these TCR beta libraries. One entry per CDR3 protein results from TCRdb running MiXCR on the multiplex PCR reads. The table shows fewer than 650,000 distinct CDR3 sequences, with roughly 16% occurring only once. These data were also filed under a second study, of T cells in Graves' hyperthyroidism and ophthalmopathy.

The sample was peripheral blood mononuclear cells (PBMCs), taken at new diagnosis, from a patient treated with antithyroid drugs. These receptors came from a woman aged 25 to 39 with Graves disease.

The CDR3 DNA is TGTGCCACCAGCAGAGCACTAATCGCGGGACCCAGCTCTGGGGCCAACGTCCTGACTTTC. Encoded protein: CATSRALIAGPSSGANVLTF. V usage is TRBV15 and J usage is TRBJ2-6, with a tentative D call TRBD2 (6 bases). V lost 1 base, J lost 0 bases, and 19 bases lay in between. The germline V gene has CDR1 LNHNV and CDR2 YYDKDF (reference sequence). The CDR3 sequence is 20 residues long.

This clonotype was detected many times. The chain uses TRBV24-1 and TRBJ2-7, with TRBD1 as a possible D gene (6 bases). V was pared by 2 bases and J by 2 bases, with 12 bases between. From germline, CDR1 is KGHDR and CDR2 SFDVKD. This CDR3 has 15 residues. The CDR3 bases are TGTGCCACCAGTGATTCCCGGACAGACCCCTACGAGCAGTACTTC. Translated: CATSDSRTDPYEQYF.

About this clonotype itself: It may be a read error: a sequence one base away is much more abundant. The gene calls are TRBV28 and TRBJ2-3; 11 nucleotides agree with TRBD2. V was pared by 6 bases and J by 8 bases, with 16 bases of the junction left unmatched. In germline, CDR1 is MDHEN, CDR2 SYDVKM. The CDR3 has 17 residues. The chain's CDR3 is CASSRPAPGLAVGTQYF. CDR3 bases: TGTGCCAGCAGCCGACCCGCGCCGGGACTAGCGGTAGGTACGCAGTATTTT. The whole variable domain, filled in from reference TRBV28 and TRBJ2-3, reads DVKVTQSSRYLVKRTGEKVFLECVQDMDHENMFWYRQDPGLGLRLIYFSYDVKMKEKGDIPEGYSVSREKKERFSLILESASTNQTSMYLCASSRPAPGLAVGTQYFGPGTRLTVL.

The sample holds many counts of this clonotype. The rearrangement joins TRBV6-5 to TRBJ2-1, with D unclear. Between the trimmed V and J ends, which lost 4 bases and 7 bases, there was a span of 14 bases. This CDR3 contains 14 residues. Germline CDR1 is MNHEY and CDR2 is SVGAGI. The CDR3 sequence is CASSFERVGNEQFF. For the CDR3, the DNA is TGTGCCAGCAGTTTCGAACGAGTGGGGAATGAGCAGTTCTTC.

This clonotype was seen a few times. The rearrangement links TRBV4-1 to TRBJ2-2; TRBD2 agrees at 12 bases. Germline CDR1 is MGHRA and CDR2 is YSYEKL. This CDR3 region has 17 residues. The ends lost 3 bases at V and 6 bases at J; junction bases unmatched: 8. The DNA for the CDR3 is TGCGCCAGCAGCCATAACGGACTAGCGGGACGGGCCGGGGAGCTGTTTTTT. It translates to CASSHNGLAGRAGELFF.

This clonotype was picked up a small number of times. J is TRBJ1-1 and V is TRBV25-1, with D unclear. The CDR3 is made up of 13 amino acids. Per germline, CDR1 MGHDK and CDR2 SYGVNS. Trimming stripped 3 bases from V and 6 bases from J, with 11 bases between. CDR3 bases: TGTGCCAGCAGTGAGGCGGGTACTGCTGAAGCTTTCTTT. Residues: CASSEAGTAEAFF.

This clonotype was seen ten or more times. The chain carries TRBV28 and TRBJ1-2; a weak D match, TRBD1 (5 bases). The V end lost 6 bases, the J end lost 2 bases, and 19 bases lay between the germline ends. Germline-derived CDR1 and CDR2 are MDHEN and SYDVKM. This CDR3 spans 16 amino acids. Written as DNA, the CDR3 is TGTGCCAGCAGGCCTGGGGGTTCAGGCTCGAACTATGGCTACACCTTC. Protein sequence: CASRPGGSGSNYGYTF.

This clonotype was seen a few times. The gene calls are TRBV24-1 and TRBJ2-1, with 9 nucleotides matching TRBD1. The V segment lost 4 bases and the J segment 4 bases; nucleotides outside the gene matches: 4. The CDR3 extends over 15 amino acids. Germline loops: CDR1 KGHDR, CDR2 SFDVKD. The CDR3 sequence is CATSDRGQGYNEQFF. CDR3 coding DNA: TGTGCCACCAGTGACAGGGGACAGGGTTACAATGAGCAGTTCTTC.

The rearrangement uses TRBV14 and TRBJ1-6; no clear D. The CDR3 consists of 13 residues. Between the trimmed V and J ends, which lost 4 bases and 6 bases, there was a span of 7 bases. Per germline, CDR1 SGHDN and CDR2 FVKESK. The CDR3 sequence is CASSPFFNSPLHF. The CDR3 DNA reads as TGTGCCAGCAGCCCGTTTTTTAATTCACCCCTCCACTTT.

This clonotype was recorded a few times. The chain recombines TRBV19 with TRBJ2-1, with 8 nucleotides matching TRBD1. There are 15 residues in the CDR3. Germline assignment: CDR1 LNHDA and CDR2 SQIVND (reference sequence). The junction had 12 bases not matched to a gene; V was cut back by 7 bases and J by 7 bases. The CDR3 region is CASTRGRGRSNEQFF. The CDR3 nucleotides read TGTGCCAGTACCAGGGGGCGTGGGAGGTCTAATGAGCAGTTCTTC.

At least ten counts were recorded for this clonotype. V is TRBV7-9 and J is TRBJ2-5; unclear D gene. The germline CDR1 and CDR2 sequences are SEHNR and FQNEAQ (reference sequence). CDR3 size: 11 residues. Trimming stripped 5 bases from V and 3 bases from J, with 4 bases between. The chain's CDR3 is CASSRKETQYF. The CDR3 nucleotides read TGTGCCAGCAGCCGAAAAGAGACCCAGTACTTC.

Many counts were recorded for this clonotype. This chain joins TRBV28 and TRBJ1-2; 8 nucleotides agree with TRBD1. The CDR3 covers 12 residues. V gave up 8 bases and J gave up 8 bases; unmatched junction bases: 7. CDR1 and CDR2 (germline): MDHEN, SYDVKM. CDR3 sequence: CASVQGARGYTF. The CDR3 nucleotides are TGTGCCAGCGTCCAGGGGGCGCGGGGCTACACCTTC.

This clonotype was seen many times. The chain combines TRBV28 with TRBJ1-1; tentatively, D is TRBD1 (6 bases). With 6 bases removed from V and 0 bases from J, the gap between germline ends came to 14 bases. The germline CDR1 and CDR2 sequences are MDHEN and SYDVKM. This CDR3 is 15 amino acids long. Here the CDR3 DNA reads TGTGCCAGCAGCCCCCGGGGGCGTATGAACACTGAAGCTTTCTTT. Translation: CASSPRGRMNTEAFF.

This clonotype appeared a few times. The gene calls are TRBV7-9 and TRBJ1-4, with 9 bases aligning to TRBD1. This CDR3 is 16 amino acids long. Germline V gives CDR1 SEHNR, CDR2 FQNEAQ (reference sequence). Trimming at V came to 1 base and at J to 5 bases, leaving 5 bases not matched to a gene. Here the CDR3 DNA reads TGTGCCAGCAGCTTAGGGCCGGGACAGGGAAATGAAAAACTGTTTTTT. Protein: CASSLGPGQGNEKLFF.

At least ten counts were recorded for this clonotype. V and J are TRBV7-2 and TRBJ1-1; D may be TRBD1 (5 bases). The germline V gene has CDR1 SGHTA and CDR2 FQGNSA. There are 14 residues in the CDR3. V gave up 3 bases and J gave up 8 bases, with 16 bases separating them. The CDR3 region is CASSLMRGDQEAFF. CDR3 nucleotides: TGTGCCAGCAGCTTGATGCGGGGGGATCAAGAAGCTTTCTTT. The full variable domain, completed using reference TRBV7-2 and TRBJ1-1, is GAGVSQSPSNKVTEKGKDVELRCDPISGHTALYWYRQSLGQGLEFLIYFQGNSAPDKSGLPSDRFSAERTGGSVSTLTIQRTQQEDSAVYLCASSLMRGDQEAFFGQGTRLTVV.

V and J are TRBV7-3 and TRBJ2-1; the match to TRBD2 covers 12 bases. V lost 2 bases to trimming and J lost 9 bases; unmatched junction nucleotides: 8. Per germline, CDR1 SGHTA and CDR2 FQGTGA. The CDR3 extends over 16 amino acids. DNA of the CDR3: TGTGCCAGCAGCTTAGGAAGGACTAGCGGGAACAGTGAGCAGTTCTTC. This gives the protein CASSLGRTSGNSEQFF.

This clonotype was observed a few times. The chain employs TRBV20-1 and TRBJ2-1; a weak D match, TRBD2 (6 bases). Germline V gene data show CDR1 as DFQATT and CDR2 as SNEGSKA (reference sequence). The CDR3 loop spans 13 amino acids. The germline V and J ends were trimmed by 7 bases and 0 bases, with 10 bases remaining between them. The CDR3 spells CSVPTSSYNEQFF. CDR3 nucleotides: TGCAGTGTTCCGACTAGCTCCTACAATGAGCAGTTCTTC.

The V and J genes are TRBV9 and TRBJ2-3; 10 bases are a match to TRBD2. Germline V CDR1 and CDR2: SGDLS, YYNGEE. This CDR3 comprises 18 residues. J gave up 4 bases and V 4 bases, and 15 bases lay outside the gene matches. The CDR3 loop is CASSPLILAGEKADTQYF. The CDR3, as DNA: TGTGCCAGCAGCCCCCTCATCCTAGCGGGAGAGAAAGCAGATACGCAGTATTTT.